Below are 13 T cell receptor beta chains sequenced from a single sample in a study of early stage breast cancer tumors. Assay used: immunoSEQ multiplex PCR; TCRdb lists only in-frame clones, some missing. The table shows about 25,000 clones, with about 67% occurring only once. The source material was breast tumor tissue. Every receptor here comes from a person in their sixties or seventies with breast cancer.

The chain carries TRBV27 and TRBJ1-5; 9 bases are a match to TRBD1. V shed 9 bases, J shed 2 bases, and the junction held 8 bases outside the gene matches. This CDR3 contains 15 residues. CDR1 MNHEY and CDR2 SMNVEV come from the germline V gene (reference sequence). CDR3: CASSYRGRGNQPQHF. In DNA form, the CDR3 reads TGTGCCAGTTCTTACAGGGGGCGAGGCAATCAGCCCCAGCATTTT.

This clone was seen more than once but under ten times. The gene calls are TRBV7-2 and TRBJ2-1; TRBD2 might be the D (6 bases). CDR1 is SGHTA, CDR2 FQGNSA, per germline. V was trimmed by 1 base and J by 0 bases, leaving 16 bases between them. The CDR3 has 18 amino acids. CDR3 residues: CASSLVGAGPSSYNEQFF. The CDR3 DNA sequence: TGTGCCAGCAGCTTAGTGGGAGCGGGTCCGAGCTCCTACAATGAGCAGTTCTTC.

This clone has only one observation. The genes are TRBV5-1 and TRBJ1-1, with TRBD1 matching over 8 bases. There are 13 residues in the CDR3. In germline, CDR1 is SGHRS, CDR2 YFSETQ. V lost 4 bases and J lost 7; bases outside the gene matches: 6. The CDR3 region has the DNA TGCGCCAGCAGCACTGGACAGGGCGGTGAAGCTTTCTTT. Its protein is CASSTGQGGEAFF.

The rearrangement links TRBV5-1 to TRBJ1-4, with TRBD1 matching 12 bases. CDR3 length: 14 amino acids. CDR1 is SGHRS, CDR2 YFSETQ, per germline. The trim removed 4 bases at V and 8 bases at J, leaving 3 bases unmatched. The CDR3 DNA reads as TGCGCCAGCAGCGGGGACAGGGGGCGGGAAAAACTGTTTTTT. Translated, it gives CASSGDRGREKLFF. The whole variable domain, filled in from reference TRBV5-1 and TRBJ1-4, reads KAGVTQTPRYLIKTRGQQVTLSCSPISGHRSVSWYQQTPGQGLQFLFEYFSETQRNKGNFPGRFSGRQFSNSRSEMNVSTLELGDSALYLCASSGDRGREKLFFGSGTQLSVL.

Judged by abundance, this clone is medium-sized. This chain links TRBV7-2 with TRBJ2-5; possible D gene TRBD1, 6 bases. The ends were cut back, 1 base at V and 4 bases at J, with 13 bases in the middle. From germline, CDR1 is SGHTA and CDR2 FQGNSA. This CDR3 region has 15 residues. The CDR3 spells CASSLEAGERETQYF. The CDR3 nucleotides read TGTGCCAGCAGCTTAGAAGCAGGGGAAAGAGAGACCCAGTACTTC.

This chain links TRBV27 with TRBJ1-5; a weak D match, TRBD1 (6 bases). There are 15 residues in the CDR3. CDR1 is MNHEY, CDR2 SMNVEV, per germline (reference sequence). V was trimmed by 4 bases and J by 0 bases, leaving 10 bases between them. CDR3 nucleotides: TGTGCCAGCAGTTGGGTACAGGGTAGCAATCAGCCCCAGCATTTT. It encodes CASSWVQGSNQPQHF.

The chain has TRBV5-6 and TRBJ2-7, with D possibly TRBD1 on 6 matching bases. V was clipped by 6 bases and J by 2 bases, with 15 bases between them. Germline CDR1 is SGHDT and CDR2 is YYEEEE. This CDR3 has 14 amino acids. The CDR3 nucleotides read TGTGCCAGCAAAGGGGACACCAATCCCTACGAGCAGTACTTC. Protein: CASKGDTNPYEQYF. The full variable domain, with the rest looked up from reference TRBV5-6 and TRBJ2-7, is DAGVTQSPTHLIKTRGQQVTLRCSPKSGHDTVSWYQQALGQGPQFIFQYYEEEERQRGNFPDRFSGHQFPNYSSELNVNALLLGDSALYLCASKGDTNPYEQYFGPGTRLTVT.

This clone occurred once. The CDR3 loop reads CASRLDSAYGYTF. The CDR3 bases are TGTGCCAGCAGACTCGACAGTGCTTATGGCTACACCTTC. The V call is TRBV27, the J call TRBJ1-2; perhaps TRBD1 as D (5 bases). V was pared by 6 bases and J by 5 bases, with 13 bases between. The length of the CDR3 is 13 residues. In germline, CDR1 is MNHEY, CDR2 SMNVEV (reference sequence).

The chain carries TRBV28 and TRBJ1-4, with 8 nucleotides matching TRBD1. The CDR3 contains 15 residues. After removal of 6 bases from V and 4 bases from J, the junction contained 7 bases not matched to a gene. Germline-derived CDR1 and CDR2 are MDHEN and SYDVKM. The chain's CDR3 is CASSRQGADNEKLFF. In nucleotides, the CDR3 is TGTGCCAGCAGCCGTCAGGGGGCCGATAATGAAAAACTGTTTTTT. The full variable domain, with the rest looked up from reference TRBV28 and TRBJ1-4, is DVKVTQSSRYLVKRTGEKVFLECVQDMDHENMFWYRQDPGLGLRLIYFSYDVKMKEKGDIPEGYSVSREKKERFSLILESASTNQTSMYLCASSRQGADNEKLFFGSGTQLSVL.

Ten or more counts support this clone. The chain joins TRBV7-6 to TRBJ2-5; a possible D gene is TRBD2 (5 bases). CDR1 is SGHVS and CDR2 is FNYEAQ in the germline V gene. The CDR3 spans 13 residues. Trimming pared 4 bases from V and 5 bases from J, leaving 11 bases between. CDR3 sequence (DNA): TGTGCCAGCAGCTACGGACCGGGGGAGACCCAGTACTTC. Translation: CASSYGPGETQYF.

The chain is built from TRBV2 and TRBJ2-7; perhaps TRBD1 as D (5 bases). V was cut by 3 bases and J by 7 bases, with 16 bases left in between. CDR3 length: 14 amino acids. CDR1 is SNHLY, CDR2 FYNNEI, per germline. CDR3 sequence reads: CASSEPQGFWEQYF. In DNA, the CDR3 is TGTGCCAGCAGTGAGCCCCAGGGCTTCTGGGAGCAGTACTTC.

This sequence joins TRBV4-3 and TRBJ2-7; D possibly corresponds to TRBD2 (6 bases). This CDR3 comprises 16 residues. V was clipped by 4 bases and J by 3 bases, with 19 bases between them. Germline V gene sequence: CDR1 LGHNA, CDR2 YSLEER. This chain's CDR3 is CASSPGAGQGLYEQYF. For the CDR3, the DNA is TGCGCCAGCAGCCCCGGGGCTGGCCAGGGACTCTACGAGCAGTACTTC.

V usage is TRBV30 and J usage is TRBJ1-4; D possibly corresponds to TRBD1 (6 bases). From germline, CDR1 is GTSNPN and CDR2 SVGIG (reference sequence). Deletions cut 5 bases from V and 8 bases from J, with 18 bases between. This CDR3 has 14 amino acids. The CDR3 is CAWGHVGAGEKLFF. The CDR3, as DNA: TGTGCCTGGGGACACGTGGGGGCAGGAGAAAAACTGTTTTTT.